The entry below gives a single T cell receptor (beta chain) sequence along with its context. Trimming took 4 bases from V and 3 from J, leaving 8 bases between them. This CDR3 has 12 amino acids. CDR1 is SQVTM and CDR2 is ANQGSEA in the germline V gene. The sort gate was single viable CD3+CD4+CD8-CD45RO+ cells for memory CD4+ T cells. The data are from a study of memory CD4+ T cells and cytomegalovirus serostatus. Here immunoSEQ multiplex PCR was the method, and the copy in TCRdb shows in-frame clones only, minus some. The table shows about 43,000 clones, with roughly 80% occurring only once. The clonotype was recovered from an adult in good health and CMV-seronegative. The J gene is TRBJ2-3, the V gene TRBV29-1; TRBD2 is a possible D gene (6 bases). The sample was memory CD4+ T cells from blood. CDR3: CSVVRGTDTQYF. The CDR3 nucleotides read TGCAGCGTTGTCCGGGGGACAGATACGCAGTATTTT.